These 3 T cell receptor beta chains originate from one sample sequenced in a study of blood T cell repertoires in COVID-19. The repertoire was sequenced with immunoSEQ multiplex PCR; TCRdb's copy has only in-frame clones and lacks some. The sample has some 33,000 clones, approximately 80% seen once. The sample taken for sequencing was peripheral blood. Receptor source: a human donor in a cohort sampled during active COVID-19.

This clone was observed a few times. This sequence joins TRBV7-2 and TRBJ1-1, with 8 bases that match TRBD1. Germline V gene data show CDR1 as SGHTA and CDR2 as FQGNSA. This CDR3 contains 16 residues. The J segment lost 2 bases and the V segment lost 2 bases, leaving 7 bases of the junction unmatched. CDR3 protein: CASSLMSDRGNTEAFF. CDR3 sequence (DNA): TGTGCCAGCAGCTTAATGTCCGACAGGGGAAACACTGAAGCTTTCTTT.

This chain connects TRBV9 to TRBJ1-1, with TRBD1 matching over 7 bases. The V and J ends lost 3 bases and 7 bases, in that order; junction bases with no gene match: 9. This CDR3 has 14 amino acids. Germline assignment: CDR1 SGDLS and CDR2 YYNGEE. The DNA for the CDR3 is TGTGCCAGCAGCGCTTTTACAGGGGCCCATGAAGCTTTCTTT. Translation: CASSAFTGAHEAFF. The full variable domain, its missing parts supplied by reference TRBV9 and TRBJ1-1, is DSGVTQTPKHLITATGQRVTLRCSPRSGDLSVYWYQQSLDQGLQFLIQYYNGEERAKGNILERFSAQQFPDLHSELNLSSLELGDSALYFCASSAFTGAHEAFFGQGTRLTVV.

The J gene is TRBJ1-2, the V gene TRBV6-5; no clear D gene. CDR1 is MNHEY and CDR2 is SVGAGI in the germline V gene. CDR3 length: 11 residues. V lost 8 bases, J lost 4 bases, and 8 bases lay in between. CDR3 coding DNA: TGTGCCAGCTTTTTGAGCTATGGCTACACCTTC. Its protein is CASFLSYGYTF.